This T cell receptor (beta chain) was sequenced in a study of T cell responses to AZD1222 COVID-19 vaccine. V trimming: 0 bases; J trimming: 2 bases; junction bases outside the gene matches: 6. From germline, CDR1 is GTSNPN and CDR2 SVGIG (reference sequence). The CDR3 sequence is 15 residues long. Produced via immunoSEQ multiplex PCR; TCRdb's table is partial and in-frame only. The sample consists of tens of thousands of clones, about 88% of them appearing once. The specimen was peripheral blood, collected on day 0 of AZD1222 vaccination. J is TRBJ2-5 and V is TRBV30; 7 nucleotides match TRBD1. The TCR originated in an adult in good health. The CDR3 sequence is CAWSVSWTGQETQYF. The CDR3 DNA follows: TGTGCCTGGAGTGTAAGTTGGACAGGACAAGAGACCCAGTACTTC.